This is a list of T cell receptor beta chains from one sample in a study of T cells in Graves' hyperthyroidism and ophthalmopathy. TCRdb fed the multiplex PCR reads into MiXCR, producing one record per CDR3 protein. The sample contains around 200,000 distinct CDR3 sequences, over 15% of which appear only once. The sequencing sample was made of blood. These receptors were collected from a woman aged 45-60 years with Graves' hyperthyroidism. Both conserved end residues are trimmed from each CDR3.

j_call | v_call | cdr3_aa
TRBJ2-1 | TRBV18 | ASSPLLSGYNEQF
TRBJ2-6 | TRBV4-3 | ASSPGRWGEGANVLT
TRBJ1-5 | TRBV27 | ASSLGANQPQH
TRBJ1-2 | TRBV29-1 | SVSGQGDYGYT
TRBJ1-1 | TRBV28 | ASSFWGGRDTEAF
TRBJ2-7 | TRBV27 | ASSLRGLSYEQY
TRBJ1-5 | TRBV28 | ASSFWGDLNQPQH
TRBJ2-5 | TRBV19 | ASRPGTQETQY
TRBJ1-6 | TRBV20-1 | SASRDRGSNSPLH
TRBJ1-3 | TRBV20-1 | SASDRLTGSTIY
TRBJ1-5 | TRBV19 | ASSWAGYQPQH
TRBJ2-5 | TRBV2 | ASNPWAGGRETQY
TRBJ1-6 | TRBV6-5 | ASSYPRGTSEWNSPLH
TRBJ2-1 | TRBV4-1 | ASSQQTSGQF
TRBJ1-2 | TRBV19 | ASSSQLDRVYGYT
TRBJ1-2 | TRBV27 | ASSPLPRTGNYGYT
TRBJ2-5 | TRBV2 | ASTNGGAETQY
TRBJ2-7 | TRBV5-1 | ASSLRLDSEQY
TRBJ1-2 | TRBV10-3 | AIRPRDSERAGYT